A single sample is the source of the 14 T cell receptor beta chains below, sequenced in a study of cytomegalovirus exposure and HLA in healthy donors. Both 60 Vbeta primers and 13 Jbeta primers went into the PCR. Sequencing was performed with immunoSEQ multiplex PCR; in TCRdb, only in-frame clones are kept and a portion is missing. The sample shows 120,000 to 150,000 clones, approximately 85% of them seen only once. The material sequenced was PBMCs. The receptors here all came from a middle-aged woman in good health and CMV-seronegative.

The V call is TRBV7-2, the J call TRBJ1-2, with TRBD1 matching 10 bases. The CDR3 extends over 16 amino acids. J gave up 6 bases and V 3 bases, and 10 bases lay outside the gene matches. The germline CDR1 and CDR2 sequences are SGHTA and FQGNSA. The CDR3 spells CASSFAKTGGANGYTF. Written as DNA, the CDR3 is TGTGCCAGCAGCTTTGCGAAGACAGGGGGCGCGAATGGCTACACCTTC.

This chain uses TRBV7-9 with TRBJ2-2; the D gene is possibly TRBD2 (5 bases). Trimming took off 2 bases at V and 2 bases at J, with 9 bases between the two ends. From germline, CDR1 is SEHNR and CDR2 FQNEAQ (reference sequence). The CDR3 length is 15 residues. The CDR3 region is CASSLQAVNTGELFF. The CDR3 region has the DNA TGTGCCAGCAGCTTACAAGCGGTTAACACCGGGGAGCTGTTTTTT. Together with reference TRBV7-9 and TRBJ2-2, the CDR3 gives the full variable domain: DTGVSQNPRHKITKRGQNVTFRCDPISEHNRLYWYRQTLGQGPEFLTYFQNEAQLEKSRLLSDRFSAERPKGSFSTLEIQRTEQGDSAMYLCASSLQAVNTGELFFGEGSRLTVL.

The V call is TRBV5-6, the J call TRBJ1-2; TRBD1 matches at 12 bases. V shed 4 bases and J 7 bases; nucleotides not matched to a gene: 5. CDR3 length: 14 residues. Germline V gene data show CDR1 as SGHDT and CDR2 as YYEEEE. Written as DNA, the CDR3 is TGTGCCAGCAGCCTGGGACAGGGGGCTGGTGGCTACACCTTC. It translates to CASSLGQGAGGYTF.

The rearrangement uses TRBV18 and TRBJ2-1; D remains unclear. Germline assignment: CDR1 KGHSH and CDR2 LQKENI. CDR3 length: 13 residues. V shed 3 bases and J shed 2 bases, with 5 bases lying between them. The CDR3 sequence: CASSPPAYNEQFF. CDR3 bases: TGTGCCAGCTCACCGCCAGCCTACAATGAGCAGTTCTTC.

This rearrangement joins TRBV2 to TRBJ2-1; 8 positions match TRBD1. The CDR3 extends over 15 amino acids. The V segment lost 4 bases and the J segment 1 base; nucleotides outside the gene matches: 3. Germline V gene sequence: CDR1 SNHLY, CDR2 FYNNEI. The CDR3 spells CASSATGGSYNEQFF. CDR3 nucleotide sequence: TGTGCCAGCAGTGCCACAGGGGGTTCCTACAATGAGCAGTTCTTC.

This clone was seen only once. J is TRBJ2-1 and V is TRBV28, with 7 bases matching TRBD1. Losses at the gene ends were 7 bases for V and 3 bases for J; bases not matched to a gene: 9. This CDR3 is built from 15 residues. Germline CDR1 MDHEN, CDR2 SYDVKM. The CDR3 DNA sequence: TGTGCCAGCACTCCGACAGGGCGCCTCTACAATGAGCAGTTCTTC. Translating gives CASTPTGRLYNEQFF.

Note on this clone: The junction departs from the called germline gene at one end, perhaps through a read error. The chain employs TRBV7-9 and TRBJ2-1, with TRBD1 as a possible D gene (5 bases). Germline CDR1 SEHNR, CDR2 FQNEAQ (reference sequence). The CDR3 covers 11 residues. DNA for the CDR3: TGTTCCAGCAGCTTTGGGGCTGAGCAGTTCTTC. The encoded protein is CSSSFGAEQFF.

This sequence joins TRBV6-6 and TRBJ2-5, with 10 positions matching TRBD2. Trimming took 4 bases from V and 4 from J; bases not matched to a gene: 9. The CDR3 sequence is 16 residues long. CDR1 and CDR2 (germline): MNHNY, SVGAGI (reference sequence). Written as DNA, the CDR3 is TGTGCCAGCAGTTGGCTAGCGGGAGTGGCCCCAGAGACCCAGTACTTC. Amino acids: CASSWLAGVAPETQYF.

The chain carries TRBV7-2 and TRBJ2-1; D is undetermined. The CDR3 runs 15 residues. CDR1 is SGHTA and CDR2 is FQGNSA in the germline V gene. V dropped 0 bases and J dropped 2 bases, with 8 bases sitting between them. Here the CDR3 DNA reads TGTGCCAGCAGCTTAGCGAAACAAACCTACAATGAGCAGTTCTTC. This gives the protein CASSLAKQTYNEQFF. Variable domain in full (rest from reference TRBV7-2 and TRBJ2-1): GAGVSQSPSNKVTEKGKDVELRCDPISGHTALYWYRQSLGQGLEFLIYFQGNSAPDKSGLPSDRFSAERTGGSVSTLTIQRTQQEDSAVYLCASSLAKQTYNEQFFGPGTRLTVL.

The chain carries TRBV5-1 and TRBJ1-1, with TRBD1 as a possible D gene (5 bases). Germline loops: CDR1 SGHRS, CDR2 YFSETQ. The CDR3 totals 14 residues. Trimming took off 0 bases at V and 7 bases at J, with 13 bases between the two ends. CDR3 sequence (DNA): TGCGCCAGCAGCTTGGGGGGGGATCAGGATGAAGCTTTCTTT. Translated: CASSLGGDQDEAFF.

CDR3 nucleotides: TGTGCCAGCAGCTTAGGTATTAGCGGGAGGCCCTACAATGAGCAGTTCTTC. It is translated as CASSLGISGRPYNEQFF. The chain carries TRBV11-2 and TRBJ2-1; TRBD2 agrees at 10 bases. The CDR3 totals 17 residues. Germline assignment: CDR1 SGHAT and CDR2 FQNNGV. V was clipped by 1 base and J by 2 bases; unmatched bases: 5.

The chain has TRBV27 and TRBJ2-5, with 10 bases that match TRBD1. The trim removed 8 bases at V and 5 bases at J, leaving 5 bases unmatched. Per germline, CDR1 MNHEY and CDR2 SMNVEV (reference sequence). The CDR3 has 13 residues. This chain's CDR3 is CASRRQGAETQYF. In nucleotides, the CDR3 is TGTGCCAGCCGACGACAGGGGGCGGAGACCCAGTACTTC.

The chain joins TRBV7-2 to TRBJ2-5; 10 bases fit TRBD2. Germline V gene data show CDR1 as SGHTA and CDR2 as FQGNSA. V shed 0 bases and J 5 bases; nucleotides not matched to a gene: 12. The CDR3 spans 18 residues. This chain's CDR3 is CASSLATWSGRALETQYF. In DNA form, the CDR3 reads TGTGCCAGCAGCTTAGCCACCTGGAGCGGGAGGGCCCTTGAGACCCAGTACTTC.

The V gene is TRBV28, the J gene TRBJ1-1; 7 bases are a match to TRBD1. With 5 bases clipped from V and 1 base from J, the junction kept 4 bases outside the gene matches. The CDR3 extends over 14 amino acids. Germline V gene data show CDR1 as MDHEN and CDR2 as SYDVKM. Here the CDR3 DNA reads TGTGCCAGCAGTCAACGGGACAGGAACACTGAAGCTTTCTTT. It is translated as CASSQRDRNTEAFF.